This T cell receptor beta chain appears in the sequencing data of a study of T cell changes during pregnancy in multiple sclerosis. The table came from immunoSEQ multiplex PCR; TCRdb's copy has only in-frame clones and leaves some out. The table records about 110,000 clones, roughly nine tenths of them present only once. V was clipped by 4 bases and J by 6 bases; unmatched bases: 7. The CDR3 sequence is 14 residues long. The germline V gene encodes CDR1 GTSNPN and CDR2 SVGIG (reference sequence). This sequence was found in a female donor with multiple sclerosis, enrolled in a pregnancy study. The sample here was peripheral blood, taken before pregnancy. The V and J genes are TRBV30 and TRBJ1-4; 8 bases line up with TRBD1. CDR3: CAWNRQGLDEKLFF. The CDR3 bases are TGTGCCTGGAACCGACAGGGGTTGGATGAAAAACTGTTTTTT. Full variable domain (missing parts from reference TRBV30 and TRBJ1-4): SQTIHQWPATLVQPVGSPLSLECTVEGTSNPNLYWYRQAAGRGLQLLFYSVGIGQISSEVPQNLSASRPQDRQFILSSKKLLLSDSGFYLCAWNRQGLDEKLFFGSGTQLSVL.